The T cell receptor beta chain described here comes from a study of CD8 T cells in ankylosing spondylitis. The study, taken as a whole, reports: Matched ankylosing spondylitis synovial fluid reportedly contained a significantly enriched population of disease-linked clones. A CD8+ phenotype characterized the disease-linked clones, which were relatively rare in peripheral blood. A TCR beta motif of about 8 highly homologous variants seemed to mark ankylosing spondylitis blood.

At least ten counts were recorded for this clonotype. The antigen is unknown. The junction departs from the called germline gene at one end, perhaps through a read error. TCR beta libraries were made by quantitative 5'-RACE with molecular barcodes. TCRdb re-analysed the 5' RACE reads in MiXCR, keeping a single row per CDR3 protein. The data contain some 140,000 distinct CDR3 sequences, 7% to 10% of them singletons. Germline V gene lookup returns CDR1 SSHAT and CDR2 FNYEAQ (reference sequence). The CDR3 spans 15 residues. Sequenced material: synovial fluid, either unsorted or a sorted T cell fraction (not recorded which). V is TRBV7-7 and J is TRBJ2-5, with 7 bases that match TRBD2. The TCR originated in a male donor with ankylosing spondylitis. This chain's CDR3 is CASSLGGSGQETQYF. The CDR3 DNA follows: TGTGCTAGCAGCTTGGGCGGGAGTGGCCAAGAGACCCAGTACTTC.